The 23 T cell receptor beta chains given below trace back to one sample, sequenced in a study of OX40 agonist ivuxolimab in advanced cancers. Method: immunoSEQ multiplex PCR; TCRdb's copy keeps in-frame clones and lacks some. The table has tens of thousands of clones, roughly 80% seen once. The input for sequencing was CD4+ or CD8+ T cells sorted from blood, taken in a trial of the OX40 agonist ivuxolimab. These receptors were taken from an adult with an advanced solid tumor such as melanoma, head and neck, liver or kidney cancer.

The chain couples TRBV28 to TRBJ2-1, with TRBD1 identical over 7 bases. Losses at the gene ends were 3 bases for V and 12 bases for J; bases not matched to a gene: 11. The length of the CDR3 is 14 residues. Germline V CDR1 and CDR2: MDHEN, SYDVKM. The CDR3 region is CASSFIGSRDRQFF. CDR3 coding DNA: TGTGCCAGCAGTTTCATTGGGTCCCGGGACAGGCAGTTCTTC.

The CDR3 sequence is CASSSGDQPQHF. CDR3 nucleotide sequence: TGTGCCAGCAGTTCGGGGGATCAGCCCCAGCATTTT. The chain joins TRBV6-5 to TRBJ1-5, with a possible D match to TRBD1 (5 bases). This CDR3 spans 12 amino acids. V lost 4 bases and J 5 bases, leaving 6 bases between the germline ends. Germline-derived CDR1 and CDR2 are MNHEY and SVGAGI.

This clone came up a few times. The same CDR3 also results from other DNA sequences found in this sample. The chain links TRBV7-9 to TRBJ2-3; D is possibly TRBD1 or TRBD2 (5 bases each). Germline-derived CDR1 and CDR2 are SEHNR and FQNEAQ (reference sequence). The CDR3 has 13 residues. Between the trimmed V and J ends, which lost 5 bases and 6 bases, there was a span of 12 bases. The CDR3 loop reads CASSPRGPDTQYF. The CDR3, as DNA: TGTGCCAGCAGCCCCCGGGGCCCCGATACGCAGTATTTT.

The rearrangement uses TRBV19 and TRBJ1-1; D remains ambiguous. V gave up 5 bases and J gave up 0 bases, with 7 bases separating them. The CDR3 has 13 residues. CDR1 and CDR2 from the germline V gene are LNHDA and SQIVND (reference sequence). The CDR3, as DNA: TGTGCCAGTAGTTATGAATTGAACACTGAAGCTTTCTTT. It specifies CASSYELNTEAFF.

This clone has a handful of counts. J is TRBJ2-3 and V is TRBV11-2; D tentatively fits TRBD1 or TRBD2 (6 bases each). The V end was cut by 5 bases, the J end by 3 bases, with 12 bases between. Germline values: CDR1 SGHAT, CDR2 FQNNGV. CDR3 size: 14 residues. The CDR3: CASSVGGPTDTQYF. In DNA, the CDR3 is TGTGCCAGCAGCGTAGGGGGGCCTACAGATACGCAGTATTTT.

CDR3 in DNA: TGTGCCAGCACCCACCCCTCCCAGGCCAATCAGCCCCAGCATTTT. Its translation: CASTHPSQANQPQHF. The gene calls are TRBV28 and TRBJ1-5; D gene ambiguous. The V end was cut by 7 bases, the J end by 3 bases, with 16 bases between. CDR1 is MDHEN and CDR2 is SYDVKM in the germline V gene. The CDR3 extends over 15 amino acids.

This clone has only a few counts. The CDR3 DNA reads TGTGCCATCAGGGTCAACCTGGACCCCTGGGGTGGCACTGAAGCTTTCTTT. Protein product: CAIRVNLDPWGGTEAFF. V gene TRBV10-3 combines with J gene TRBJ1-1; D call uncertain. Between the trimmed V and J ends, which lost 6 bases and 4 bases, there was a span of 24 bases. This CDR3 comprises 17 residues. Looked up from germline, CDR1 is ENHRY and CDR2 is SYGVKD.

The CDR3 nucleotides read TGCGCCAGCAGCCCGGGACTAGCGGGATGGATAGATACGCAGTATTTT. Protein sequence: CASSPGLAGWIDTQYF. The chain combines TRBV5-1 with TRBJ2-3; 13 bases fit TRBD2. Germline CDR1 is SGHRS and CDR2 is YFSETQ. The CDR3 totals 16 residues. V was clipped by 4 bases and J by 5 bases; unmatched bases: 7.

The chain joins TRBV10-3 to TRBJ1-2; 9 bases match TRBD1. This CDR3 has 16 amino acids. From germline, CDR1 is ENHRY and CDR2 SYGVKD. V trimming: 0 bases; J trimming: 4 bases; junction bases outside the gene matches: 6. CDR3 protein: CAISESGTGFFYGYTF. The CDR3 region has the DNA TGTGCCATCAGTGAGTCGGGGACAGGGTTTTTCTATGGCTACACCTTC.

The chain couples TRBV18 to TRBJ1-4; no clear D. Trimming stripped 6 bases from V and 8 bases from J, with 19 bases between. This CDR3 is built from 15 residues. The V gene's germline CDR1 is KGHSH and CDR2 LQKENI. In DNA, the CDR3 is TGTGCCAGCTCCCCAGAGGGCAGCTCATACGAAAAACTGTTTTTT. This sequence encodes CASSPEGSSYEKLFF.

In DNA form, the CDR3 reads TGTGCCAGCAGCTCCCTCCTGGGACTAGCGGACCAAGAGACCCAGTACTTC. Its protein product is CASSSLLGLADQETQYF. This chain joins TRBV11-2 and TRBJ2-5; 11 nucleotides line up with TRBD2. Germline trimming cut 4 bases from V and 0 bases from J; bases unmatched to any gene: 7. CDR3 size: 17 residues. The germline CDR1 and CDR2 sequences are SGHAT and FQNNGV.

The chain joins TRBV5-1 to TRBJ2-2, with D unresolved. The V end lost 0 bases, the J end lost 0 bases, and 12 bases lay between the germline ends. Germline lookup yields CDR1 SGHRS and CDR2 YFSETQ. The CDR3 spans 17 residues. The CDR3 DNA is TGCGCCAGCAGCTTGGGGTTGTGGGCCGCGAACACCGGGGAGCTGTTTTTT. Translating it yields CASSLGLWAANTGELFF.

V usage is TRBV10-3 and J usage is TRBJ2-7; 8 nucleotides line up with TRBD2. V shed 6 bases and J 2 bases; nucleotides not matched to a gene: 9. The CDR3 consists of 15 residues. Germline assignment: CDR1 ENHRY and CDR2 SYGVKD. In nucleotides, the CDR3 is TGTGCCATCAGGCCCGCGGGGGGATTCACCTACGAGCAGTACTTC. Amino acid sequence: CAIRPAGGFTYEQYF.

The chain combines TRBV2 with TRBJ1-1, with no clear D. V lost 5 bases to trimming and J lost 2 bases, with 9 bases between them. CDR3 size: 13 residues. Germline-derived CDR1 and CDR2 are SNHLY and FYNNEI. In nucleotides, the CDR3 is TGTGCCAGCAGTCTCTCACGCAACACTGAAGCTTTCTTT. This translates into CASSLSRNTEAFF.

This chain uses TRBV5-6 with TRBJ2-3; 12 positions agree with TRBD2. The germline V gene has CDR1 SGHDT and CDR2 YYEEEE. J gave up 5 bases and V 4 bases, and 8 bases lay outside the gene matches. This CDR3 region has 16 residues. The CDR3: CASSAGLAGIEDTQYF. CDR3 DNA: TGTGCCAGCAGCGCAGGACTAGCGGGAATTGAAGATACGCAGTATTTT.

This chain uses TRBV7-2 with TRBJ2-7; a possible D gene is TRBD2 (5 bases). Germline loops: CDR1 SGHTA, CDR2 FQGNSA. The CDR3 contains 16 residues. V lost 2 bases, J lost 2 bases, and 16 bases lay in between. The CDR3 loop reads CASSLSVASFPYEQYF. In DNA form, the CDR3 reads TGTGCCAGCAGCTTATCCGTAGCGTCTTTCCCCTACGAGCAGTACTTC.

The J gene is TRBJ1-2, the V gene TRBV7-3; D is perhaps TRBD1 (5 bases). The germline V gene has CDR1 SGHTA and CDR2 FQGTGA. V was clipped by 8 bases and J by 2 bases, with 9 bases between them. There are 12 residues in the CDR3. The CDR3 loop reads CASSEGNYGYTF. The CDR3 DNA reads TGTGCCAGCTCGGAGGGGAACTATGGCTACACCTTC.

This clone has just a few counts. As DNA, the CDR3 is TGTGCCAGTAAGCAGTGGAACCAAGAGACCCAGTACTTC. Translated, it gives CASKQWNQETQYF. The chain has TRBV19 and TRBJ2-5; D uncertain. Trimming removed 7 bases at V and 0 bases at J, with 9 bases between. The germline CDR1 and CDR2 sequences are LNHDA and SQIVND (reference sequence). This CDR3 is 13 amino acids long.

The chain has TRBV6-1 and TRBJ2-2; D gene ambiguous. Germline V gene sequence: CDR1 MNHNS, CDR2 SASEGT. V lost 0 bases and J 6 bases, leaving 11 bases between the germline ends. The CDR3 has 15 residues. CDR3 nucleotide sequence: TGTGCCAGCAGTGAAGCCGGCCGGGTGGCCGGGGAGCTGTTTTTT. It codes for CASSEAGRVAGELFF.

The chain links TRBV7-9 to TRBJ1-1; D is perhaps TRBD1 (5 bases). CDR1 and CDR2 from the germline V gene are SEHNR and FQNEAQ (reference sequence). The CDR3 has 12 amino acids. With 8 bases removed from V and 10 bases from J, the gap between germline ends came to 17 bases. In nucleotides, the CDR3 is TGTGCCAGCTCCGCCGGGACCCCGACAGCTTTCTTT. It codes for CASSAGTPTAFF.

The CDR3 spells CAGLWSSYNEQFF. In DNA form, the CDR3 reads TGTGCCGGATTATGGAGCTCCTACAATGAGCAGTTCTTC. This chain uses TRBV2 with TRBJ2-1; no definite D call. The V end lost 11 bases, the J end lost 0 bases, and 11 bases lay between the germline ends. The CDR3 length is 13 residues. The germline V gene has CDR1 SNHLY and CDR2 FYNNEI.

This rearrangement joins TRBV4-2 to TRBJ1-2; D gene uncertain. The V and J ends lost 0 bases and 2 bases respectively, with 13 bases between them. The germline gives CDR1 LGHNA, CDR2 YNFKEQ. The CDR3 is 16 amino acids. The CDR3 loop is CASSQDLRATNYGYTF. The CDR3, as DNA: TGTGCCAGCAGCCAAGATCTGAGGGCGACGAACTATGGCTACACCTTC.

The V gene is TRBV11-3, the J gene TRBJ1-6; 7 positions agree with TRBD1. The CDR3 sequence is 19 residues long. V dropped 4 bases and J dropped 4; count of bases not matched to a gene: 16. Germline V gene sequence: CDR1 SGHNT, CDR2 YENEEA. The CDR3 here is CASSCPLPRGGKYNSPLHF. Written as DNA, the CDR3 is TGTGCCAGCAGCTGCCCCCTTCCCAGGGGGGGAAAATATAATTCACCCCTCCACTTT.